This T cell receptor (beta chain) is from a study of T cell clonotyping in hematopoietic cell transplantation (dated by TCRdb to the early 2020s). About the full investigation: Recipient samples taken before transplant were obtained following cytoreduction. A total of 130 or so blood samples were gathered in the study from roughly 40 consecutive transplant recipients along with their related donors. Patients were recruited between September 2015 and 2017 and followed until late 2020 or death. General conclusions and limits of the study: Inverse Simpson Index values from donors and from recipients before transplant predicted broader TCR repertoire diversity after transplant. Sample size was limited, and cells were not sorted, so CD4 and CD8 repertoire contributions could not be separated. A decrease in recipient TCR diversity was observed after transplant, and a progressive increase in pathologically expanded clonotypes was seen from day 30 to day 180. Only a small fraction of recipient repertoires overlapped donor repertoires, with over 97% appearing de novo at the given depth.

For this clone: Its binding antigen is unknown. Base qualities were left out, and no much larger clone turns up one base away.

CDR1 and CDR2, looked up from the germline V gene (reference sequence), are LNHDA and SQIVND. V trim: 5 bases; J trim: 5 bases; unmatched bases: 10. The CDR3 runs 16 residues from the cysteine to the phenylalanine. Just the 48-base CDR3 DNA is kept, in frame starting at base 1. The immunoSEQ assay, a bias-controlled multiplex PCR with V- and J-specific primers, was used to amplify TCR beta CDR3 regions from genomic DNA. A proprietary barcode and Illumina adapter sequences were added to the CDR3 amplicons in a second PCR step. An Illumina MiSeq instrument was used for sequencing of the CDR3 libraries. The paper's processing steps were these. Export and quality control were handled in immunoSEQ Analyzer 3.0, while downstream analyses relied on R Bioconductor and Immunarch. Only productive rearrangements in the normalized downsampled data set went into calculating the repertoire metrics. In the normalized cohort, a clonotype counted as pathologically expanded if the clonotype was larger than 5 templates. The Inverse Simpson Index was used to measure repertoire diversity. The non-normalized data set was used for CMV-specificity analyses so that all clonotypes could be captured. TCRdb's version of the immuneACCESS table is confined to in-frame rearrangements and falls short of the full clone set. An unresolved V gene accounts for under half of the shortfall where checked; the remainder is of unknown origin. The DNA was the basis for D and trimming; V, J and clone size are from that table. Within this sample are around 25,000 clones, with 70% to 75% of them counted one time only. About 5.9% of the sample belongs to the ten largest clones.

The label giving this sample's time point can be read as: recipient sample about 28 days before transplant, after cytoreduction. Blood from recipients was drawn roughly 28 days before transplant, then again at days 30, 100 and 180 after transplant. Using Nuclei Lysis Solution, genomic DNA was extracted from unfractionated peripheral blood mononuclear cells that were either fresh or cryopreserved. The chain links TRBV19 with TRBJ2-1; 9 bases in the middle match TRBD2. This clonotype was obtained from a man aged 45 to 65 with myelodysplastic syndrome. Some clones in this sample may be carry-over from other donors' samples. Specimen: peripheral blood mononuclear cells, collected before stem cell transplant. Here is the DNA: TGTGCCAGTAGTCCTCTAGCGGGGAGTAGAAACAATGAGCAGTTCTTC. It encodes CASSPLAGSRNNEQFF.